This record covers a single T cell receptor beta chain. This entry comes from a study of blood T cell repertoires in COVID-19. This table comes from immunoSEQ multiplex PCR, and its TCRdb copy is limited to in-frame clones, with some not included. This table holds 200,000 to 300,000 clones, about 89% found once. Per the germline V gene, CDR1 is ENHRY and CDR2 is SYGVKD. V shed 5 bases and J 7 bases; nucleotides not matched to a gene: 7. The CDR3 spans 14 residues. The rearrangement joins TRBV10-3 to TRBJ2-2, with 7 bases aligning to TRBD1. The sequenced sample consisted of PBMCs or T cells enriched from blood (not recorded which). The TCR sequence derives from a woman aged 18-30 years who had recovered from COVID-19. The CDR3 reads CAISPSTGIGELFF. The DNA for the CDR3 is TGTGCCATCAGTCCTTCGACAGGGATCGGGGAGCTGTTTTTT.